This TCR beta chain is drawn from a study of response to subunit inactivated influenza vaccine. Via MiXCR, TCRdb re-called the RT-PCR reads, giving one row per CDR3 protein. The data hold 250,000 to 350,000 distinct CDR3 sequences, with 20% to 25% observed a single time. CDR1 and CDR2 (germline): DFQATT, SNEGSKA (reference sequence). The CDR3 loop spans 16 amino acids. Trimming removed 0 bases from V and 5 bases from J; junction bases left unmatched: 10. The clonotype was recovered from a man aged 45 to 75 who received an inactivated influenza vaccine. The specimen comprised PBMCs from blood, sampled approximately 20 months after vaccination. The chain is built from TRBV20-1 and TRBJ2-3; 8 nucleotides match TRBD2. The CDR3 DNA is TGCAGTGCTAGAGAAAGAATAGCGGGGTGGGAAGATACGCAGTATTTT. This codes for CSARERIAGWEDTQYF.